These 15 T cell receptor beta chains share one sample of origin, sequenced in a study of blood T cell repertoires in COVID-19. The repertoire was sequenced with immunoSEQ multiplex PCR; TCRdb's copy has only in-frame clones and lacks some. The sample has about 130,000 clones; roughly 83% are singletons. Source material: peripheral blood. These receptors were collected from a woman aged 80 or over with acute or convalescent COVID-19.

The rearrangement joins TRBV19 to TRBJ1-1, with D tentatively TRBD1 (5 bases). This CDR3 contains 13 residues. Germline CDR1 reads LNHDA; CDR2 reads SQIVND (reference sequence). V lost 6 bases and J lost 0, with 8 bases in between. As DNA, the CDR3 is TGTGCCAGTAGGGACAAAATGAACACTGAAGCTTTCTTT. This gives the protein CASRDKMNTEAFF. The whole variable domain, remainder taken from reference TRBV19 and TRBJ1-1, is DGGITQSPKYLFRKEGQNVTLSCEQNLNHDAMYWYRQDPGQGLRLIYYSQIVNDFQKGDIAEGYSVSREKKESFPLTVTSAQKNPTAFYLCASRDKMNTEAFFGQGTRLTVV.

The chain combines TRBV5-1 with TRBJ1-2; 7 bases agree with TRBD1. The V segment lost 5 bases and the J segment 2 bases; nucleotides outside the gene matches: 15. There are 17 residues in the CDR3. Looked up from germline, CDR1 is SGHRS and CDR2 is YFSETQ. DNA of the CDR3: TGCGCCAGCAGTCGGTGGGACAGCGGAATACAAAACTATGGCTACACCTTC. As protein: CASSRWDSGIQNYGYTF.

V and J are TRBV11-2 and TRBJ2-1; maybe TRBD1 (5 bases). Trimming removed 1 base at V and 5 bases at J, with 6 bases between. The CDR3 runs to 13 residues. Looked up from germline, CDR1 is SGHAT and CDR2 is FQNNGV. CDR3: CASSLGGHNEQFF. The CDR3 bases are TGTGCCAGCAGCTTAGGGGGCCACAATGAGCAGTTCTTC.

The V and J genes are TRBV5-6 and TRBJ1-5; unclear D gene. Deletions cut 0 bases from V and 2 bases from J, with 18 bases between. The CDR3 contains 18 residues. CDR1 SGHDT and CDR2 YYEEEE come from the germline V gene. The CDR3: CASSLEGGEDMGNQPQHF. CDR3 DNA sequence: TGTGCCAGCAGCTTGGAAGGTGGGGAGGATATGGGCAATCAGCCCCAGCATTTT.

The chain couples TRBV23-1 to TRBJ1-2; unclear D gene. TRBV23-1 is filed as an ORF, its function uncertain. V was shortened by 4 bases and J by 7 bases, with 16 bases between the two germline ends. This CDR3 has 14 residues. CDR3 loop: CASSPLSRAGGYTF. CDR3 sequence (DNA): TGCGCCAGCAGTCCGTTGTCGAGGGCGGGTGGCTACACCTTC.

V usage is TRBV6-2 or TRBV6-3 and J usage is TRBJ1-2; 8 positions agree with TRBD1. Germline V gene lookup returns CDR1 MNHEY and CDR2 SVGEGT. V was pared by 2 bases and J by 7 bases, with 9 bases of the junction left unmatched. CDR3 length: 15 residues. The CDR3 loop is CASSYEAGGSFGYTF. The CDR3 DNA reads as TGTGCCAGCAGTTACGAAGCAGGGGGCTCCTTTGGCTACACCTTC.

The table lists this clone with a count of one. The J gene is TRBJ2-3, the V gene TRBV6-5; weak D call: TRBD2 (5 bases). Trimming removed 4 bases at V and 1 base at J, with 9 bases between. From germline, CDR1 is MNHEY and CDR2 SVGAGI. This CDR3 region has 14 residues. CDR3 DNA sequence: TGTGCCAGCAGTTCTGATAGCGGCACAGATACGCAGTATTTT. Amino acid sequence: CASSSDSGTDTQYF.

The chain uses TRBV12-3 or TRBV12-4 and TRBJ2-3; D might be TRBD2 (5 bases). The V end was cut by 5 bases, the J end by 6 bases, with 6 bases between. This CDR3 is built from 11 residues. CDR3 in DNA: TGTGCCAGCAGTCAGCGGGATACGCAGTATTTT. It yields the protein CASSQRDTQYF.

The gene calls are TRBV30 and TRBJ1-6, with TRBD1 as a possible D gene (5 bases). Germline lookup yields CDR1 GTSNPN and CDR2 SVGIG (reference sequence). V was cut by 3 bases and J by 0 bases, with 12 bases left in between. The CDR3 consists of 16 residues. As DNA, the CDR3 is TGTGCCTGGAGATTGGGGACTAGCTCCTATAATTCACCCCTCCACTTT. Encoded protein: CAWRLGTSSYNSPLHF.

The chain carries TRBV6-5 and TRBJ1-2; D unclear. This CDR3 contains 12 residues. V gave up 5 bases and J gave up 8 bases, with 12 bases separating them. The V gene's germline CDR1 is MNHEY and CDR2 SVGAGI. CDR3 loop: CASSPGRAGYTF. In nucleotides, the CDR3 is TGTGCCAGCAGTCCCGGGAGGGCAGGCTACACCTTC.

V is TRBV29-1 and J is TRBJ1-3; a possible D gene is TRBD1 (6 bases). V was cut by 2 bases and J by 0 bases, with 17 bases left in between. Germline CDR1 reads SQVTM; CDR2 reads ANQGSEA. CDR3 length equals 17 residues. Written as DNA, the CDR3 is TGCAGCGTTGAAAGTCTTTACACAGGGAGCTCTGGAAACACCATATATTTT. Its translation: CSVESLYTGSSGNTIYF. Complete variable domain (other parts from reference TRBV29-1 and TRBJ1-3): SAVISQKPSRDICQRGTSLTIQCQVDSQVTMMFWYRQQPGQSLTLIATANQGSEATYESGFVIDKFPISRPNLTFSTLTVSNMSPEDSSIYLCSVESLYTGSSGNTIYFGEGSWLTVV.

CDR3 DNA: TGTGCCAGCAGCTCGACAGGGGGTTCGAATCAGCCCCAGCATTTT. Protein: CASSSTGGSNQPQHF. The chain uses TRBV7-9 and TRBJ1-5; 9 bases line up with TRBD1. V gave up 4 bases and J gave up 4 bases; unmatched junction bases: 5. Germline V gene lookup returns CDR1 SEHNR and CDR2 FQNEAQ (reference sequence). The CDR3 sequence is 15 residues long.

The rearrangement links TRBV7-9 to TRBJ1-2, with D possibly matching TRBD1 (5 bases). The CDR3 spans 15 residues. The germline V and J ends were trimmed by 7 bases and 4 bases, with 19 bases remaining between them. CDR1 is SEHNR and CDR2 is FQNEAQ in the germline V gene (reference sequence). CDR3 in amino acids: CASTEGAGGPYGYTF. CDR3 DNA sequence: TGTGCCAGCACCGAAGGAGCCGGGGGACCCTATGGCTACACCTTC.

The chain has TRBV19 and TRBJ1-2; D ambiguous. Per germline, CDR1 LNHDA and CDR2 SQIVND (reference sequence). The CDR3 consists of 13 residues. The ends were cut back, 9 bases at V and 7 bases at J, with 18 bases in the middle. The CDR3 DNA reads as TGTGCCAGCCATGGTAGCTTCTTGAGTGGCTACACCTTC. Protein sequence: CASHGSFLSGYTF. Looking up the rest from reference TRBV19 and TRBJ1-2 gives the full variable domain: DGGITQSPKYLFRKEGQNVTLSCEQNLNHDAMYWYRQDPGQGLRLIYYSQIVNDFQKGDIAEGYSVSREKKESFPLTVTSAQKNPTAFYLCASHGSFLSGYTFGSGTRLTVV.

V usage is TRBV4-2 and J usage is TRBJ2-1; D is unresolved. Germline V lookup: CDR1 LGHNA, CDR2 YNFKEQ. V lost 2 bases and J 9 bases, leaving 20 bases between the germline ends. There are 16 residues in the CDR3. CDR3: CASSQQPWASGSEQFF. The CDR3 nucleotides are TGTGCCAGCAGCCAACAACCCTGGGCATCTGGAAGTGAGCAGTTCTTC.